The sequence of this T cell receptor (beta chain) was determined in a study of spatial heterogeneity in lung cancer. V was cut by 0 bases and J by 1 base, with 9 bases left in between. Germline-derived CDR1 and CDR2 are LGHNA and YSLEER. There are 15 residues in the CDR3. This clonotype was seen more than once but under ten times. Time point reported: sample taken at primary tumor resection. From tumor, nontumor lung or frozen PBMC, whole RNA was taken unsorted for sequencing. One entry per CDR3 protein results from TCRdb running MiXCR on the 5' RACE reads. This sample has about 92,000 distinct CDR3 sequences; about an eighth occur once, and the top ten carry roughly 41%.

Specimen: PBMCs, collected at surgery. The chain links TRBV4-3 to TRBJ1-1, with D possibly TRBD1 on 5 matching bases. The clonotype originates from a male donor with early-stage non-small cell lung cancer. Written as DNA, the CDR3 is TGCGCCAGCAGCCAAGATCTCGACAGGAACACTGAAGCTTTCTTT. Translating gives CASSQDLDRNTEAFF.